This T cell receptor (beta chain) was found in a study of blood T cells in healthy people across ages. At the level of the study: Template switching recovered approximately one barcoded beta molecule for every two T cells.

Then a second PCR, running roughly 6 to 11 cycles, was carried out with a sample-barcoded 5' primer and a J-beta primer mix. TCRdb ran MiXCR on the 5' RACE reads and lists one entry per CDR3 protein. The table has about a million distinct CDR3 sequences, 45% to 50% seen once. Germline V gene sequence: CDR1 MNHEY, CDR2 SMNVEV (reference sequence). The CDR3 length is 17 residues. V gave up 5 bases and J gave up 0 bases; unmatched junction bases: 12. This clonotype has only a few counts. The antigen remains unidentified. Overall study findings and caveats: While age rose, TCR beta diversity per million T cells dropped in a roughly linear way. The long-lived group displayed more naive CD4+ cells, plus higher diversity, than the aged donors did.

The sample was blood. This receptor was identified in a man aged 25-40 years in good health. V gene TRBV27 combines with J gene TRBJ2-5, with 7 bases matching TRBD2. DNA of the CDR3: TGTGCCAGCAGTCCTCCTCGGGGGACTACAAACCAAGAGACCCAGTACTTC. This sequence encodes CASSPPRGTTNQETQYF.